One and the same sample provided the 18 T cell receptor beta chains below, sequenced in a study of blood T cell repertoires in COVID-19. Sequencing was performed with immunoSEQ multiplex PCR; in TCRdb, only in-frame clones are kept and a portion is missing. The data show 210,000 or so clones, around 92% seen once. The source material was peripheral blood. The receptors were gathered from a man aged 25-40 years with acute or convalescent COVID-19.

The DNA of the CDR3 is TGCACCAGCAGCCAAGTTAATTACGCGCTCGGTCGACTAGCGGGTAATGAGCAGTTCTTC. Protein product: CTSSQVNYALGRLAGNEQFF. This chain links TRBV1 with TRBJ2-1; TRBD2 reflects the table's D call only, with no check against the DNA. TRBV1 has pseudogene status. The CDR3 spans 20 residues.

The CDR3 DNA follows: TGTGCCAGCAGCTTGGGCAGGGAAGATACCTATGGCTACACCTTC. Translated: CASSLGREDTYGYTF. V usage is TRBV13 and J usage is TRBJ1-2; a possible D gene is TRBD1 (5 bases). This CDR3 has 15 residues. Looked up from germline, CDR1 is PRHDT and CDR2 is FYEKMQ (reference sequence). Trimming stripped 3 bases from V and 4 bases from J, with 15 bases between.

This clone was found once. The chain links TRBV5-1 to TRBJ1-6; D ambiguous. The CDR3 consists of 13 residues. V lost 4 bases and J lost 5, with 7 bases in between. Germline CDR1 SGHRS, CDR2 YFSETQ. CDR3 in DNA: TGCGCCAGCAGCCGTGGAGATAATTCACCCCTCCACTTT. Its translation is CASSRGDNSPLHF.

The rearrangement links TRBV19 to TRBJ2-2; TRBD2 agrees at 8 bases. CDR1 and CDR2 (germline): LNHDA, SQIVND (reference sequence). The J segment lost 4 bases and the V segment lost 6 bases, leaving 10 bases of the junction unmatched. This CDR3 is 16 amino acids long. CDR3 sequence (DNA): TGTGCCAGTAGGGACCATGGACTAGCCGGCACCGGGGAGCTGTTTTTT. Amino acid sequence: CASRDHGLAGTGELFF.

The chain uses TRBV7-9 and TRBJ2-2; 9 nucleotides align to TRBD1. V gave up 6 bases and J gave up 5 bases; unmatched junction bases: 7. Germline loops: CDR1 SEHNR, CDR2 FQNEAQ (reference sequence). This CDR3 is 15 amino acids long. In nucleotides, the CDR3 is TGTGCCAGCAGTGCCGGGACAGGGAAGACCGGGGAGCTGTTTTTT. This encodes CASSAGTGKTGELFF.

For the CDR3, the DNA is TGTGCCAGCAGTTTGGGTGAGGGCTCTGGAAACACCATATATTTT. Translated, it gives CASSLGEGSGNTIYF. This rearrangement joins TRBV28 to TRBJ1-3; D unresolved. The CDR3 is made up of 15 amino acids. The ends were cut back, 3 bases at V and 0 bases at J, with 9 bases in the middle. CDR1 and CDR2 from the germline V gene are MDHEN and SYDVKM.

V gene TRBV10-1 combines with J gene TRBJ2-7; no reliable D call. Trimming cost V 1 base and J 3 bases, with 7 bases left between them. CDR1 and CDR2 from the germline V gene are WNHNN and SYGVQD (reference sequence). The CDR3 extends over 13 amino acids. The chain's CDR3 is CASSEFLGYEQYF. CDR3 in DNA: TGCGCCAGCAGTGAGTTCCTAGGCTACGAGCAGTACTTC.

This chain connects TRBV6-6 to TRBJ1-2, with 8 bases that match TRBD1. Germline V CDR1 and CDR2: MNHNY, SVGAGI (reference sequence). The CDR3 spans 14 residues. V lost 10 bases to trimming and J lost 3 bases; unmatched junction nucleotides: 10. The CDR3 sequence: CAIRGQGRDYGYTF. The CDR3 DNA reads as TGTGCCATAAGAGGACAGGGCCGGGACTATGGCTACACCTTC.

V and J are TRBV5-1 and TRBJ1-2; 10 nucleotides align to TRBD1. The CDR3 contains 14 residues. The germline V gene encodes CDR1 SGHRS and CDR2 YFSETQ. The junction had 3 bases not matched to a gene; V was cut back by 0 bases and J by 7 bases. CDR3 coding DNA: TGCGCCAGCAGCTTGGGACAGGGGGCGTTTGGCTACACCTTC. It codes for CASSLGQGAFGYTF.

V is TRBV2 and J is TRBJ2-5, with TRBD1 matching 7 bases. V trimming: 9 bases; J trimming: 5 bases; junction bases outside the gene matches: 15. This CDR3 spans 15 amino acids. Germline V lookup: CDR1 SNHLY, CDR2 FYNNEI. The CDR3 sequence: CASVKGSGGEETQYF. CDR3 nucleotides: TGTGCCAGTGTTAAAGGCTCAGGGGGAGAGGAGACCCAGTACTTC.

This clone was seen only a few times. V gene TRBV4-1 combines with J gene TRBJ2-6, with 7 positions matching TRBD2. The CDR3 extends over 19 amino acids. J gave up 0 bases and V 3 bases, and 11 bases lay outside the gene matches. Germline V lookup: CDR1 MGHRA, CDR2 YSYEKL. CDR3 amino acids: CASSHIGLADPSGANVLTF. CDR3 DNA: TGCGCCAGCAGCCATATAGGCCTAGCGGATCCCTCTGGGGCCAACGTCCTGACTTTC.

As DNA, the CDR3 is TGCGCCAGCAGCCAAGTGTCGGCGGCCAGCAATCAGCCCCAGCATTTT. Its translation: CASSQVSAASNQPQHF. The chain has TRBV4-1 and TRBJ1-5, with D unresolved. The CDR3 runs to 16 residues. Trimming took off 1 base at V and 1 base at J, with 11 bases between the two ends. Germline CDR1 MGHRA, CDR2 YSYEKL.

This clone was observed once. At one of its ends the junction is not consistent with the germline gene, which may arise from a read error. The V and J genes are TRBV7-7 and TRBJ2-2; D possibly corresponds to TRBD2 (6 bases). This CDR3 contains 14 residues. Germline lookup yields CDR1 SSHAT and CDR2 FNYEAQ (reference sequence). The DNA for the CDR3 is TGTGCTAGCAGGACCGGGGGAAACACCGGGGAGCTGTTTTTT. As protein: CASRTGGNTGELFF. The variable domain in full, completed from reference TRBV7-7 and TRBJ2-2, reads GAGVSQSPRYKVTKRGQDVTLRCDPISSHATLYWYQQALGQGPEFLTYFNYEAQPDKSGLPSDRFSAERPEGSISTLTIQRTEQRDSAMYRCASRTGGNTGELFFGEGSRLTVL.

The V gene is TRBV7-9, the J gene TRBJ1-5; tentative D call: TRBD1 (5 bases). Germline loops: CDR1 SEHNR, CDR2 FQNEAQ (reference sequence). V lost 1 base to trimming and J lost 5 bases, with 9 bases between them. This CDR3 is built from 14 residues. CDR3 DNA: TGTGCCAGCAGCTTAGGGGGCAGGGATCAGCCCCAGCATTTT. This gives the protein CASSLGGRDQPQHF.

This chain links TRBV9 with TRBJ2-2, with TRBD1 matching 7 bases. Unmatched junction bases numbered 9, after V lost 3 bases and J lost 4 bases. The germline CDR1 and CDR2 sequences are SGDLS and YYNGEE. The CDR3 has 16 residues. CDR3 in DNA: TGTGCCAGCAGCGCCCGGGACAGACGGGGCACCGGGGAGCTGTTTTTT. Residues: CASSARDRRGTGELFF. Complete variable domain (other parts from reference TRBV9 and TRBJ2-2): DSGVTQTPKHLITATGQRVTLRCSPRSGDLSVYWYQQSLDQGLQFLIQYYNGEERAKGNILERFSAQQFPDLHSELNLSSLELGDSALYFCASSARDRRGTGELFFGEGSRLTVL.

As DNA, the CDR3 is TGTGCCAGCAGTTTATCAGGGGGTGGAAACACCATATATTTT. It yields the protein CASSLSGGGNTIYF. The V gene is TRBV28, the J gene TRBJ1-3, with 7 bases fitting TRBD1. The V segment lost 1 base and the J segment 3 bases; nucleotides outside the gene matches: 0. The CDR3 extends over 14 amino acids. CDR1 and CDR2 (germline): MDHEN, SYDVKM.

The CDR3, as DNA: TGTGCCAGCAGGCTTACCCCAGGGGTGACCACTGAAGCTTTCTTT. Its protein is CASRLTPGVTTEAFF. This chain joins TRBV6-5 and TRBJ1-1, with a tentative D call TRBD1 (6 bases). Trimming left V 6 bases short and J 4 bases short, with 18 bases between. The germline V gene has CDR1 MNHEY and CDR2 SVGAGI. This CDR3 spans 15 amino acids.

V usage is TRBV11-2 and J usage is TRBJ1-3; D unresolved. The CDR3 covers 16 residues. V was pared by 1 base and J by 4 bases, with 14 bases between. The germline CDR1 and CDR2 sequences are SGHAT and FQNNGV. CDR3 sequence (DNA): TGTGCCAGCAGCTTAGGGTCAGGCTATGAAGGAAACACCATATATTTT. This gives the protein CASSLGSGYEGNTIYF.